The rows below give T cell receptor beta chains drawn from one sample of a study of blood T cells in healthy people across ages. TCRdb processed the 5' RACE reads anew with MiXCR; each CDR3 protein has one entry. The sample contains around 690,000 distinct CDR3 sequences, 58% of which appear only once. Specimen: blood. The source of these receptors is a man between 60 and 75 years old in good health. Each CDR3 is given with its conserved first and last residue. D genes are given only for firm matches. Expanded clones get a size class; other rows say once, few or many, or leave the size out.

CDR3aa	CDR3nt	v_gene	abundance	d_gene	j_gene
CATSEGPGDSNYGYTF	TGTGCCACCAGTGAAGGACCGGGCGACTCGAACTATGGCTACACCTTC	TRBV24-1	NA	NA	TRBJ1-2
CSARMSGASGANVLTF	TGCAGTGCTAGAATGTCCGGAGCCTCTGGGGCCAACGTCCTGACTTTC	TRBV20-1	few	NA	TRBJ2-6
CASSPGTGGGYEQYF	TGTGCCAGCAGCCCTGGGACAGGGGGAGGTTACGAGCAGTACTTC	TRBV7-2	NA	TRBD1	TRBJ2-7
CASSYGLAGGANNEQYF	TGTGCCAGCAGCTATGGACTAGCGGGGGGGGCCAACAATGAGCAGTACTTC	TRBV11-2	NA	TRBD2	TRBJ2-7
CASSPTLPGANVLTF	TGTGCCAGCAGCCCCACGCTCCCTGGGGCCAACGTCCTGACTTTC	TRBV14	NA	NA	TRBJ2-6
CASGITGQGSYGYTF	TGTGCCAGCGGTATCACGGGACAGGGTAGCTATGGCTACACCTTC	TRBV7-9	NA	TRBD1	TRBJ1-2
CASSQDGLAAPGEFF	TGTGCCAGCAGCCAAGATGGGCTAGCGGCCCCGGGGGAGTTCTTC	TRBV3-1	few	TRBD2	TRBJ2-1
CSVCNRGETQYF	TGCAGCGTTTGCAATCGAGGAGAGACCCAGTACTTC	TRBV29-1	NA	NA	TRBJ2-5
CASSRGSGTENNEQFF	TGTGCCAGCAGCCGGGGATCCGGGACGGAGAACAATGAGCAGTTCTTC	TRBV9	few	NA	TRBJ2-1
CASSSARTESTDTQYF	TGTGCCAGCAGCTCCGCCCGGACAGAGAGCACAGATACGCAGTATTTT	TRBV7-9	NA	NA	TRBJ2-3
CASSGRGGLYNEQFF	TGTGCCAGCAGCGGACGGGGGGGCCTGTACAATGAGCAGTTCTTC	TRBV11-2	NA	TRBD2	TRBJ2-1
CAISESSGQVGTEAFF	TGTGCCATCAGTGAGTCGTCGGGACAGGTTGGCACTGAAGCTTTCTTT	TRBV10-3	NA	TRBD1	TRBJ1-1
CASSWTETQYF	TGTGCCAGCAGTTGGACAGAGACCCAGTACTTC	TRBV6-2/TRBV6-3	few	NA	TRBJ2-5
CASSYDRNSPLHF	TGTGCCAGCAGCTACGACAGAAATTCACCCCTCCACTTT	TRBV6-1	NA	NA	TRBJ1-6
CASSPTTGANYGYTF	TGTGCCAGCAGCCCGACGACAGGTGCTAACTATGGCTACACCTTC	TRBV4-2	few	NA	TRBJ1-2
CASSLRQGASEQYF	TGTGCCAGCAGCTTACGCCAGGGGGCTTCCGAGCAGTACTTC	TRBV7-9	NA	TRBD1	TRBJ2-7
CASSTRDTQETQYF	TGTGCCAGCAGCACCCGGGACACCCAAGAGACCCAGTACTTC	TRBV7-6	NA	NA	TRBJ2-5
CASSQDWGNYEQYF	TGCGCCAGCAGCCAAGACTGGGGCAACTACGAGCAGTACTTC	TRBV4-3	once	NA	TRBJ2-7
CASSLDTLSGANVLTF	TGCGCCAGCAGCTTGGACACCCTCTCTGGGGCCAACGTCCTGACTTTC	TRBV5-1	few	NA	TRBJ2-6
CASSLSSTGPRNEQFF	TGTGCCAGCAGCCTATCGTCGACAGGGCCTCGCAATGAGCAGTTCTTC	TRBV7-9	NA	TRBD1	TRBJ2-1
CASSIGLDSPLHF	TGTGCCAGCAGTATAGGGCTCGATTCACCCCTCCACTTT	TRBV7-9	NA	NA	TRBJ1-6
CASSLPGTEAFF	TGTGCCAGCAGTTTACCGGGCACTGAAGCTTTCTTT	TRBV27	NA	NA	TRBJ1-1
CASSHRSEVANNEQYF	TGTGCCAGCAGCCACCGATCCGAGGTGGCAAACAATGAGCAGTACTTC	TRBV4-2	NA	NA	TRBJ2-5
CASSLVVGEDRAAEQYF	TGTGCCAGCAGCTTAGTGGTGGGTGAGGACAGGGCGGCCGAGCAGTACTTC	TRBV7-2	NA	TRBD1	TRBJ2-7
CASSVGLFTYEQYF	TGTGCCAGCAGCGTAGGACTGTTTACCTACGAGCAGTACTTC	TRBV9	NA	NA	TRBJ2-7
CASRHPGGSGNTIYF	TGTGCCAGCAGGCATCCGGGGGGCTCTGGAAACACCATATATTTT	TRBV6-2/TRBV6-3	NA	NA	TRBJ1-3
CASSQDGAYGYTEAFF	TGCGCCAGCAGCCAAGATGGCGCGTATGGTTACACTGAAGCTTTCTTT	TRBV4-1	NA	NA	TRBJ1-1
CASSVQGATSSYNEQFF	TGTGCCAGCAGCGTCCAGGGGGCTACGAGCTCCTACAATGAGCAGTTCTTC	TRBV9	NA	TRBD1	TRBJ2-1
CASSEGGAQPQHF	TGTGCCAGCAGTGAAGGCGGAGCGCAGCCCCAGCATTTT	TRBV6-1	NA	NA	TRBJ1-5